The 30 T cell receptor beta chains given below trace back to one sample, sequenced in a study of T-cell reconstitution after alpha-beta-depleted transplantation in children. Unique molecular identifiers were incorporated into the prepared TCRbeta library. TCRdb used MiXCR to reprocess the PCR reads, holding one entry per CDR3 protein. Of about 580,000 distinct CDR3 sequences listed, over 20% are singletons. This specimen consisted of PBMCs, obtained before TCRalphabeta/CD19-depleted stem cell transplant. These receptor sequences come from a boy under three years old with Wiskott-Aldrich syndrome, due to receive a stem cell transplant.

The sample holds a few counts of this clonotype. This chain joins TRBV10-3 and TRBJ2-7; a possible D gene is TRBD1 (6 bases). Germline CDR1 and CDR2: ENHRY and SYGVKD. Trimming cost V 0 bases and J 3 bases, with 12 bases left between them. This CDR3 is built from 15 residues. This CDR3 is CAISESLDSIYEQYF. The CDR3 DNA is TGTGCCATCAGTGAGTCCCTGGACAGTATCTACGAGCAGTACTTC.

This clonotype was seen a handful of times. The chain employs TRBV19 and TRBJ1-5, with a weak D call TRBD1 (5 bases). The CDR3 is made up of 14 amino acids. V dropped 4 bases and J dropped 3 bases, with 10 bases sitting between them. Germline V gene lookup returns CDR1 LNHDA and CDR2 SQIVND (reference sequence). The CDR3 DNA is TGTGCCAGTAGTAAAACAGGCTCCAATCAGCCCCAGCATTTT. This codes for CASSKTGSNQPQHF.

The chain couples TRBV3-1 to TRBJ2-1; 11 bases match TRBD2. Looked up from germline, CDR1 is LGHDT and CDR2 is YNNKEL (reference sequence). Germline trimming cut 4 bases from V and 0 bases from J; bases unmatched to any gene: 14. This CDR3 spans 20 amino acids. This CDR3 reads CASSPSVLAGGSSSYNEQFF. In nucleotides, the CDR3 is TGTGCCAGCAGCCCCTCTGTATTAGCGGGAGGGTCGAGCTCCTACAATGAGCAGTTCTTC.

This clonotype has only a few counts. The chain has TRBV3-1 and TRBJ2-1, with D possibly called TRBD1 or TRBD2 (5 bases each). The CDR3 consists of 14 residues. V was cut by 5 bases and J by 5 bases, with 13 bases left in between. Germline-derived CDR1 and CDR2 are LGHDT and YNNKEL (reference sequence). The chain's CDR3 is CASSSWDRNNEQFF. The CDR3 nucleotides are TGTGCCAGCAGCTCCTGGGACCGCAACAATGAGCAGTTCTTC.

The sample holds a few counts of this clonotype. This rearrangement joins TRBV6-1 to TRBJ2-1; D not certain. The CDR3 is 13 amino acids. Germline assignment: CDR1 MNHNS and CDR2 SASEGT. The V end lost 7 bases, the J end lost 8 bases, and 15 bases lay between the germline ends. CDR3: CASTAGPRDEQFF. The CDR3 coding sequence is TGTGCCAGCACTGCAGGCCCTAGGGATGAGCAGTTCTTC.

In DNA, the CDR3 is TGCGCCAGCAGCTTAGGGACTAGCGGGAGGAGGAGCGAGCAGTACTTC. Translation gives CASSLGTSGRRSEQYF. The rearrangement uses TRBV5-1 and TRBJ2-7; 15 nucleotides align to TRBD2. V lost 2 bases to trimming and J lost 6 bases; unmatched junction nucleotides: 6. The length of the CDR3 is 16 residues. CDR1 and CDR2 from the germline V gene are SGHRS and YFSETQ.

The genes are TRBV20-1 and TRBJ1-5; a weak D match, TRBD1 (6 bases). CDR3 size: 14 residues. V was pared by 6 bases and J by 2 bases, with 14 bases between. Germline V gives CDR1 DFQATT, CDR2 SNEGSKA (reference sequence). The CDR3 region has the DNA TGCAGTGCCATGGAGGGGGTGGGCAATCAGCCCCAGCATTTT. It yields the protein CSAMEGVGNQPQHF.

This sequence joins TRBV2 and TRBJ2-3; D possibly corresponds to TRBD2 (5 bases). V shed 5 bases and J shed 2 bases, with 26 bases lying between them. CDR1 is SNHLY and CDR2 is FYNNEI in the germline V gene. This CDR3 region has 19 residues. The CDR3 sequence: CASSFARAEWRAPTDTQYF. The CDR3, as DNA: TGTGCCAGCAGTTTTGCTCGGGCTGAGTGGCGGGCTCCCACAGATACGCAGTATTTT.

This clonotype appeared a few times. The chain recombines TRBV7-6 with TRBJ1-5; D may be TRBD1 (6 bases). V was clipped by 3 bases and J by 0 bases, with 18 bases between them. The CDR3 extends over 18 amino acids. Germline CDR1 is SGHVS and CDR2 is FNYEAQ. CDR3 residues: CASSFVSFWTVSNQPQHF. The CDR3 nucleotides read TGTGCCAGCAGCTTTGTCTCCTTTTGGACAGTTAGCAATCAGCCCCAGCATTTT.

The V call is TRBV6-6, the J call TRBJ1-4; D gene unclear. CDR3 length: 12 residues. Germline V gene data show CDR1 as MNHNY and CDR2 as SVGAGI (reference sequence). Trimming pared 8 bases from V and 0 bases from J, leaving 4 bases between. The CDR3 here is CASVATNEKLFF. The CDR3 coding sequence is TGTGCCAGCGTTGCAACTAATGAAAAACTGTTTTTT.

The chain is built from TRBV20-1 and TRBJ2-1; a possible D gene is TRBD2 (6 bases). Germline assignment: CDR1 DFQATT and CDR2 SNEGSKA (reference sequence). V was pared by 4 bases and J by 12 bases, with 25 bases between. The CDR3 consists of 15 residues. Written as DNA, the CDR3 is TGCAGTGCTAAACCCTCCCTAGACGGGAGTGTAGGGCAGTTCTTC. Translated: CSAKPSLDGSVGQFF.

V is TRBV24-1 and J is TRBJ2-1; D possibly corresponds to TRBD1 (5 bases). The CDR3 consists of 15 residues. V lost 2 bases and J 8 bases, leaving 15 bases between the germline ends. Germline values: CDR1 KGHDR, CDR2 SFDVKD. The DNA of the CDR3 is TGTGCCACCAGTGATTGGGGCGCTGCGTCGGATGAGCAGTTCTTC. It specifies CATSDWGAASDEQFF.

The gene calls are TRBV5-1 and TRBJ2-1, with 11 positions matching TRBD2. Germline CDR1 and CDR2: SGHRS and YFSETQ. The CDR3 spans 16 residues. The V gene end was trimmed by 4 bases and the J gene end by 3 bases; junction bases not matched to a gene: 6. This chain's CDR3 is CASSNSGRASYNEQFF. The CDR3 region has the DNA TGCGCCAGCAGCAATAGCGGGAGGGCAAGCTACAATGAGCAGTTCTTC.

CDR3 sequence: CASSVGGRDTQYF. The CDR3 coding sequence is TGCGCCAGCAGCGTAGGGGGGCGAGATACGCAGTATTTT. The chain has TRBV5-1 and TRBJ2-3, with D perhaps assigned TRBD1 or TRBD2 (6 bases each). Between the trimmed V and J ends, which lost 4 bases and 5 bases, there was a span of 11 bases. The CDR3 spans 13 residues. Germline V lookup: CDR1 SGHRS, CDR2 YFSETQ.

Concerning this clonotype itself: A junction boundary mismatches the germline segment, possibly from a read error. The chain links TRBV5-1 to TRBJ1-5; unclear D gene. Per germline, CDR1 SGHRS and CDR2 YFSETQ. CDR3 length equals 15 residues. The CDR3 DNA is TGCTCCAGCAGCCTTCGTCCTGGAGCCAATCAGCCCCAGCATTTT. The encoded protein is CSSSLRPGANQPQHF. Using reference TRBV5-1 and TRBJ1-5 for the parts outside the CDR3, the full variable domain is KAGVTQTPRYLIKTRGQQVTLSCSPISGHRSVSWYQQTPGQGLQFLFEYFSETQRNKGNFPGRFSGRQFSNSRSEMNVSTLELGDSALYLCSSSLRPGANQPQHFGDGTRLSIL.

V is TRBV28 and J is TRBJ2-1; D may be TRBD1 (5 bases). The CDR3 consists of 19 residues. The germline V gene has CDR1 MDHEN and CDR2 SYDVKM. Between the trimmed V and J ends, which lost 4 bases and 0 bases, there was a span of 22 bases. CDR3 in DNA: TGTGCCAGCAGTTCCTGGGGCGGTCTAACCCCAGGCTCCTACAATGAGCAGTTCTTC. As protein: CASSSWGGLTPGSYNEQFF.

This clonotype was observed a handful of times. This chain uses TRBV10-3 with TRBJ2-3; 9 bases fit TRBD2. This CDR3 is built from 17 residues. V trimming: 0 bases; J trimming: 6 bases; junction bases outside the gene matches: 10. Germline assignment: CDR1 ENHRY and CDR2 SYGVKD. The CDR3 sequence is CAISESALAGLTDTQYF. For the CDR3, the DNA is TGTGCCATCAGTGAGTCTGCGCTAGCGGGACTGACGGATACGCAGTATTTT.

This rearrangement joins TRBV5-1 to TRBJ2-1; D unclear. The CDR3 runs to 14 residues. CDR1 SGHRS and CDR2 YFSETQ come from the germline V gene. V lost 1 base and J lost 0, with 5 bases in between. CDR3 in amino acids: CASSLSDSYNEQFF. The CDR3 DNA reads TGCGCCAGCAGCTTGTCGGACTCCTACAATGAGCAGTTCTTC.

This clonotype occurred a few times. This rearrangement joins TRBV6-2 or TRBV6-3 to TRBJ2-1, with 8 bases matching TRBD2. The germline gives CDR1 MNHEY, CDR2 SVGEGT. The ends lost 4 bases at V and 6 bases at J; junction bases unmatched: 14. This CDR3 comprises 17 residues. The CDR3 protein is CASSLYGTSPSGNEQFF. For the CDR3, the DNA is TGTGCCAGCAGTTTGTACGGGACTAGTCCCTCTGGCAATGAGCAGTTCTTC.

This clonotype was observed a handful of times. The CDR3 bases are TGCAGTGCTAGGTCGGACAGAAGGACTGAAGCTTTCTTT. Translating it yields CSARSDRRTEAFF. The rearrangement links TRBV20-1 to TRBJ1-1; D may be TRBD1 (6 bases). The V gene's germline CDR1 is DFQATT and CDR2 SNEGSKA (reference sequence). This CDR3 contains 13 residues. Trimming pared 3 bases from V and 5 bases from J, leaving 13 bases between.

The V and J genes are TRBV5-4 and TRBJ2-3; 14 bases match TRBD2. This CDR3 has 16 residues. Trimming at V came to 5 bases and at J to 8 bases, leaving 10 bases not matched to a gene. Per the germline V gene, CDR1 is SGHNT and CDR2 is YYREEE (reference sequence). CDR3 protein: CASRPPGLAGAGTQYF. DNA for the CDR3: TGTGCCAGCAGACCTCCGGGACTAGCGGGAGCTGGTACGCAGTATTTT.

CDR3 DNA: TGTGCCAGCAGCCGACGACAGGGGGCGCGGGTGAACACTGAAGCTTTCTTT. Its protein is CASSRRQGARVNTEAFF. The gene calls are TRBV28 and TRBJ1-1; 10 positions match TRBD1. This CDR3 region has 17 residues. V was clipped by 6 bases and J by 0 bases; unmatched bases: 10. The V gene's germline CDR1 is MDHEN and CDR2 SYDVKM.

The chain recombines TRBV4-2 with TRBJ2-2; D tentatively reads TRBD1 or TRBD2 (7 bases each). CDR1 is LGHNA, CDR2 YNFKEQ, per germline. The CDR3 is 15 residues long. Trimming shortened V by 2 bases and J by 5 bases, and 12 bases separated the two germline ends. The DNA of the CDR3 is TGTGCCAGCAGCCAATACAGGGGAGGGACCGGGGAGCTGTTTTTT. It yields the protein CASSQYRGGTGELFF.

The chain links TRBV6-1 to TRBJ2-2; no definite D call. Germline CDR1 is MNHNS and CDR2 is SASEGT. The CDR3 has 14 residues. V gave up 5 bases and J gave up 1 base, with 8 bases separating them. CDR3 nucleotide sequence: TGTGCCAGCAGTCGTCGAGGGAACACCGGGGAGCTGTTTTTT. It codes for CASSRRGNTGELFF.

The gene calls are TRBV5-1 and TRBJ2-7; D unresolved. CDR1 is SGHRS, CDR2 YFSETQ, per germline. V was clipped by 4 bases and J by 1 base, with 18 bases between them. This CDR3 has 16 amino acids. The CDR3 DNA reads TGCGCCAGCAGCCTCGTAGCCGGGCCCTCGTCCTACGAGCAGTACTTC. It yields the protein CASSLVAGPSSYEQYF.

Written as DNA, the CDR3 is TGTGCCTCGGGACGATTGGGCCCTGAAGCTTTCTTT. Its translation is CASGRLGPEAFF. V gene TRBV30 combines with J gene TRBJ1-1, with TRBD1 as a possible D gene (5 bases). Per the germline V gene, CDR1 is GTSNPN and CDR2 is SVGIG (reference sequence). Deletions cut 7 bases from V and 6 bases from J, with 15 bases between. The CDR3 consists of 12 residues.

The chain is built from TRBV5-1 and TRBJ2-1; D might be TRBD2 (7 bases). The V end was cut by 4 bases, the J end by 0 bases, with 14 bases between. The germline gives CDR1 SGHRS, CDR2 YFSETQ. This CDR3 has 16 amino acids. CDR3: CASSPGAGASYNEQFF. CDR3 sequence (DNA): TGCGCCAGCAGCCCTGGGGCGGGGGCCTCCTACAATGAGCAGTTCTTC. The whole variable domain, filled in from reference TRBV5-1 and TRBJ2-1, reads KAGVTQTPRYLIKTRGQQVTLSCSPISGHRSVSWYQQTPGQGLQFLFEYFSETQRNKGNFPGRFSGRQFSNSRSEMNVSTLELGDSALYLCASSPGAGASYNEQFFGPGTRLTVL.

This clonotype has just a few counts. This chain uses TRBV6-1 with TRBJ2-6, with 12 bases lining up with TRBD1. Germline-derived CDR1 and CDR2 are MNHNS and SASEGT. This CDR3 contains 17 residues. The V segment lost 5 bases and the J segment 0 bases; nucleotides outside the gene matches: 2. In DNA form, the CDR3 reads TGTGCCAGCAGTCGGGACAGGGGGCTCTCTGGGGCCAACGTCCTGACTTTC. It encodes CASSRDRGLSGANVLTF.

V and J are TRBV10-2 and TRBJ2-1; 10 bases agree with TRBD2. CDR1 and CDR2 from the germline V gene are WSHSY and SAAADI. V lost 6 bases to trimming and J lost 2 bases; unmatched junction nucleotides: 7. The CDR3 consists of 16 residues. CDR3 bases: TGCGCCAGCAGGCCCAGCCTAGCGGGAGCCTACAATGAGCAGTTCTTC. It encodes CASRPSLAGAYNEQFF.

This chain links TRBV7-9 with TRBJ1-5, with no clear D. The length of the CDR3 is 13 residues. CDR1 is SEHNR and CDR2 is FQNEAQ in the germline V gene (reference sequence). The V end lost 4 bases, the J end lost 6 bases, and 10 bases lay between the germline ends. The CDR3 bases are TGTGCCAGCAGCTCGGGCCAGTCTCAGCCCCAGCATTTT. Translated: CASSSGQSQPQHF.